This is a list of T cell receptor beta chains from one sample in a study of blood T cell repertoires in COVID-19. Sequencing used immunoSEQ multiplex PCR; TCRdb keeps in-frame clones, though not all of them. The sample includes 180,000 or so clones, approximately 85% of them seen just once. The sample consisted of peripheral blood. Receptors were obtained from a man aged 35-49 years who had recovered from COVID-19. Each CDR3 is given with its conserved first and last residue. D genes are given only for firm matches. Clone size appears in some rows only: once, few, many, or a class for an expanded clone.

-	TRBV6-1	TRBJ2-7	TRBD1	CASSEQGVYEQYF	TGTGCCAGCAGTGAACAGGGGGTTTACGAGCAGTACTTC
-	TRBV5-6	TRBJ2-7	TRBD2	CASRDRLAGTYEQYF	TGTGCCAGCAGAGACCGACTAGCGGGAACCTACGAGCAGTACTTC
-	TRBV9	TRBJ1-2	-	CASSVEQGPNYGYTF	TGTGCCAGCAGCGTAGAACAGGGCCCCAACTATGGCTACACCTTC
-	TRBV15	TRBJ1-5	-	CATSTQMVTAQPQHF	TGTGCCACCAGCACACAGATGGTTACGGCTCAGCCCCAGCATTTT
-	TRBV6-1	TRBJ1-1	-	CASSEFGGSEAFF	TGTGCCAGCAGTGAATTCGGGGGAAGTGAAGCTTTCTTT
-	TRBV19	TRBJ2-7	TRBD2	CASSIDTPGASGTRHEQYF	TGTGCCAGTAGTATAGATACACCGGGAGCTAGCGGGACGCGCCACGAGCAGTACTTC
-	TRBV28	TRBJ1-1	-	CASSLFPGVRRNMNTEAFF	TGTGCCAGCAGTTTATTTCCAGGGGTGAGACGCAATATGAACACTGAAGCTTTCTTT
-	TRBV7-2	TRBJ1-2	-	CASSLGGGGNGGVGYTF	TGTGCCAGCAGCTTAGGTGGTGGAGGGAATGGAGGTGTTGGCTACACCTTC
-	TRBV2	TRBJ1-2	-	CASPRGVGAAYGYTF	TGTGCCAGCCCCCGAGGAGTAGGAGCCGCCTATGGCTACACCTTC
once	TRBV7-2	TRBJ2-5	TRBD1	CASSRGRETQYF	TGTGCCAGCAGCAGGGGGCGGGAGACCCAGTACTTC
-	TRBV18	TRBJ2-7	-	CASSRIQGDYEQYF	TGTGCCAGCTCACGAATACAGGGAGACTACGAGCAGTACTTC
once	TRBV5-1	TRBJ2-2	TRBD2	CASSAGTSGRHGELFF	TGCGCCAGCAGCGCGGGGACTAGCGGGAGACACGGGGAGCTGTTTTTT